This T cell receptor beta chain was captured in a study of blood T cell repertoires in COVID-19. Study context: From T cells, B-cell-depleted T cells, or PBMCs came the material, which was cDNA or gDNA.

The germline V gene has CDR1 LNHDA and CDR2 SQIVND (reference sequence). V lost 4 bases and J lost 5, with 11 bases in between. CDR3 length equals 14 residues. Using immunoSEQ multiplex PCR, the repertoire was profiled, and TCRdb retains in-frame clones only, with some absent. The sample lists 90,000 or so clones; 80% to 90% were seen once. The rearrangement joins TRBV19 to TRBJ1-4, with D perhaps TRBD1 (5 bases). The sample comprised peripheral blood. The sequence was obtained from an elderly man with acute or convalescent COVID-19. This CDR3 is CASSTGLKNEKLFF. CDR3 coding DNA: TGTGCCAGTAGTACGGGACTGAAAAATGAAAAACTGTTTTTT.